The next 20 T cell receptor beta chains were all read from a single sample in a study of shared clonotypes between healthy human individuals. Assay used: immunoSEQ multiplex PCR; TCRdb lists only in-frame clones, some missing. The table lists some 900,000 clones, approximately 80% of them singletons. Input material: memory CD4+ T cells sorted from blood. The subset here: CD45RA-negative fraction. These receptors were obtained from a man aged 18-30 years in good health.

The chain employs TRBV18 and TRBJ2-5; no clear D gene. The length of the CDR3 is 12 residues. V was clipped by 4 bases and J by 5 bases, with 8 bases between them. Germline assignment: CDR1 KGHSH and CDR2 LQKENI. CDR3: CASSQGQETQYF. In nucleotides, the CDR3 is TGTGCCAGCTCACAGGGTCAGGAGACCCAGTACTTC.

Worth noting for this clone: One end of the junction fails to match germline, which may point to a read error. The chain carries TRBV7-9 and TRBJ2-6; D is tentatively TRBD1 or TRBD2 (5 bases each). This CDR3 comprises 15 residues. Germline-derived CDR1 and CDR2 are SEHNR and FQNEAQ (reference sequence). CDR3 in amino acids: CASTLLGAGANVLTF. In DNA, the CDR3 is TGTGCCAGCACCTTACTGGGGGCTGGGGCCAACGTCCTGACTTTC.

This CDR3 is CASSAGTSGRSYEQYF. The CDR3 DNA reads as TGTGCCAGCTCAGCCGGGACTAGCGGGAGGTCCTACGAGCAGTACTTC. The chain employs TRBV18 and TRBJ2-7; 15 positions agree with TRBD2. The CDR3 runs to 16 residues. V shed 5 bases and J 1 base; nucleotides not matched to a gene: 3. CDR1 KGHSH and CDR2 LQKENI come from the germline V gene.

This chain uses TRBV5-8 with TRBJ1-5; D call uncertain. Trimming shortened V by 5 bases and J by 0 bases, and 12 bases separated the two germline ends. CDR1 and CDR2 (germline): SGHTS, YDEGEE. The CDR3 totals 15 residues. For the CDR3, the DNA is TGTGCCAGCAGTTTTTACAGTTATAGCAATCAGCCCCAGCATTTT. Protein sequence: CASSFYSYSNQPQHF.

This clone has just one count. The V and J genes are TRBV2 and TRBJ1-6; D remains unclear. Germline-derived CDR1 and CDR2 are SNHLY and FYNNEI. The CDR3 sequence is 13 residues long. The V end was cut by 6 bases, the J end by 7 bases, with 10 bases between. CDR3 DNA sequence: TGTGCCAGCAGCGAAATGATGAATTCACCCCTCCACTTT. As protein: CASSEMMNSPLHF.

The chain recombines TRBV18 with TRBJ1-1; 7 positions agree with TRBD1. From germline, CDR1 is KGHSH and CDR2 LQKENI. J lost 7 bases, V lost 4 bases, and 6 bases had no gene match. The CDR3 spans 13 residues. This CDR3 is CASSQQGNGEAFF. In DNA, the CDR3 is TGTGCCAGCTCACAACAGGGGAACGGTGAAGCTTTCTTT.

The chain joins TRBV5-1 to TRBJ1-1; weak D call: TRBD1 (6 bases). Trimming left V 2 bases short and J 0 bases short, with 11 bases between. The CDR3 contains 15 residues. Germline CDR1 SGHRS, CDR2 YFSETQ. The CDR3 DNA sequence: TGCGCCAGCAGCTTATGGGGGGCTCTGAACACTGAAGCTTTCTTT. Translating it yields CASSLWGALNTEAFF.

The CDR3 spells CASTDGQGNTGELFF. CDR3 DNA: TGTGCCAGCACCGACGGACAGGGAAACACCGGGGAGCTGTTTTTT. The genes are TRBV2 and TRBJ2-2; TRBD1 agrees at 8 bases. Germline V lookup: CDR1 SNHLY, CDR2 FYNNEI. CDR3 length: 15 amino acids. Trimming at V came to 7 bases and at J to 2 bases, leaving 6 bases not matched to a gene.

CDR3 DNA: TGTGCCAGCAGCCCAGGACAGGGGGCGCGAAATGAGCAGTTCTTC. Encoded protein: CASSPGQGARNEQFF. V and J are TRBV11-1 and TRBJ2-1; 11 bases align to TRBD1. The CDR3 has 15 residues. CDR1 SGHAT and CDR2 FQDESV come from the germline V gene (reference sequence). V gave up 5 bases and J gave up 7 bases; unmatched junction bases: 7.

The sample holds a few counts of this clone. This rearrangement joins TRBV4-1 to TRBJ2-7; the match to TRBD2 covers 8 bases. The V gene's germline CDR1 is MGHRA and CDR2 YSYEKL. V lost 0 bases, J lost 0 bases, and 7 bases stayed unmatched. The CDR3 length is 17 residues. The CDR3 sequence: CASSQDFRSGGSYEQYF. The CDR3 nucleotides read TGCGCCAGCAGCCAAGATTTTAGAAGCGGGGGCTCCTACGAGCAGTACTTC.

With respect to this clone: This CDR3 is also generated by other DNA sequences in the sample. The J gene is TRBJ1-2, the V gene TRBV5-1; a possible D gene is TRBD1 (6 bases). V was clipped by 4 bases and J by 5 bases, with 18 bases between them. This CDR3 comprises 15 residues. CDR1 SGHRS and CDR2 YFSETQ come from the germline V gene. The CDR3 is CASSVTGGVGYGYTF. For the CDR3, the DNA is TGCGCCAGCAGCGTGACAGGCGGCGTCGGGTATGGCTACACCTTC.

V usage is TRBV5-4 and J usage is TRBJ2-5; 7 positions agree with TRBD2. The CDR3 consists of 14 residues. With V trimmed by 4 bases and J by 2 bases, 5 bases remained unmatched. Germline CDR1 is SGHNT and CDR2 is YYREEE (reference sequence). CDR3 protein: CASSQLASQETQYF. CDR3 nucleotides: TGTGCCAGCAGCCAACTAGCGAGTCAAGAGACCCAGTACTTC.

Details on this clone: Other DNA sequences in the same sample also yield this CDR3. The rearrangement joins TRBV5-1 to TRBJ1-1, with TRBD1 matching 7 bases. The CDR3 is made up of 16 amino acids. With 0 bases clipped from V and 0 bases from J, the junction kept 5 bases outside the gene matches. The germline V gene encodes CDR1 SGHRS and CDR2 YFSETQ. The CDR3 protein is CASSLGAGTVNTEAFF. In DNA form, the CDR3 reads TGCGCCAGCAGCTTGGGGGCAGGGACAGTGAACACTGAAGCTTTCTTT. Variable domain in full (rest from reference TRBV5-1 and TRBJ1-1): KAGVTQTPRYLIKTRGQQVTLSCSPISGHRSVSWYQQTPGQGLQFLFEYFSETQRNKGNFPGRFSGRQFSNSRSEMNVSTLELGDSALYLCASSLGAGTVNTEAFFGQGTRLTVV.

The chain recombines TRBV30 with TRBJ1-4, with TRBD1 matching over 8 bases. Trimming at V came to 0 bases and at J to 6 bases, leaving 3 bases not matched to a gene. Germline V gene data show CDR1 as GTSNPN and CDR2 as SVGIG (reference sequence). This CDR3 region has 14 residues. CDR3 sequence (DNA): TGTGCCTGGAGTGTTCAGGGGGCTGATGAAAAACTGTTTTTT. As protein: CAWSVQGADEKLFF.

This clone has a single count. This chain uses TRBV27 with TRBJ2-1; 9 nucleotides align to TRBD1. CDR3 length equals 18 residues. The germline CDR1 and CDR2 sequences are MNHEY and SMNVEV (reference sequence). With V trimmed by 6 bases and J by 0 bases, 12 bases remained unmatched. CDR3 region: CASRIRKGQGSSYNEQFF. CDR3 DNA sequence: TGTGCCAGCAGAATCAGAAAGGGACAGGGAAGCTCCTACAATGAGCAGTTCTTC.

This clone was seen only a few times. The gene calls are TRBV30 and TRBJ1-1; no reliable D call. CDR1 and CDR2 from the germline V gene are GTSNPN and SVGIG (reference sequence). This CDR3 is 13 amino acids long. Trimming removed 3 bases at V and 1 base at J, with 9 bases between. The CDR3 is CAWRRTTNTEAFF. Written as DNA, the CDR3 is TGTGCCTGGAGGCGCACAACGAACACTGAAGCTTTCTTT.

The chain is built from TRBV6-1 and TRBJ2-7; D remains ambiguous. The length of the CDR3 is 13 residues. Germline assignment: CDR1 MNHNS and CDR2 SASEGT. With 8 bases removed from V and 5 bases from J, the gap between germline ends came to 16 bases. The CDR3 sequence: CASEAWQTDEQYF. The CDR3 DNA sequence: TGTGCCAGCGAGGCATGGCAAACTGACGAGCAGTACTTC.

The J gene is TRBJ1-6, the V gene TRBV10-2; TRBD1 matches 7 bases. The CDR3 contains 13 residues. CDR1 is WSHSY, CDR2 SAAADI, per germline. Unmatched junction bases numbered 6, after V lost 10 bases and J lost 6 bases. CDR3 sequence reads: CAIRQGINSPLHF. As DNA, the CDR3 is TGCGCCATCCGACAGGGTATTAATTCACCCCTCCACTTT.

This clone was seen a handful of times. The rearrangement uses TRBV10-3 and TRBJ2-7; TRBD2 might be the D (6 bases). Trimming left V 2 bases short and J 5 bases short, with 13 bases between. The length of the CDR3 is 14 residues. The germline V gene has CDR1 ENHRY and CDR2 SYGVKD. In nucleotides, the CDR3 is TGTGCCATCAGTGAGGAGGAGGGTATCCACGAGCAGTACTTC. It translates to CAISEEEGIHEQYF.

This clone was counted a few times. The J gene is TRBJ2-1, the V gene TRBV7-9; D perhaps matches TRBD1 (5 bases). Germline CDR1 SEHNR, CDR2 FQNEAQ (reference sequence). Deletions cut 5 bases from V and 3 bases from J, with 14 bases between. The CDR3 contains 15 residues. The CDR3, as DNA: TGTGCCAGCAGCCGACCCGACAGAATCTACAATGAGCAGTTCTTC. It specifies CASSRPDRIYNEQFF.